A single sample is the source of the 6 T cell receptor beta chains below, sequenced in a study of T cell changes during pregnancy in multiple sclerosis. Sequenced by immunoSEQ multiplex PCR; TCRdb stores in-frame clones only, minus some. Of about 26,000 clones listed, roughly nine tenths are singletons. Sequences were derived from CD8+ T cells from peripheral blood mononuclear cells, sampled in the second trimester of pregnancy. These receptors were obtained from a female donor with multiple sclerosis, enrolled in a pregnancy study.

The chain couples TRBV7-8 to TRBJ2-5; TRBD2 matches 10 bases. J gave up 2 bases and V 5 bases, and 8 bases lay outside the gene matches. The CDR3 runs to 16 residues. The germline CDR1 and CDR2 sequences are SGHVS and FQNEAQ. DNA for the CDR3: TGTGCCAGCAGCCCCTCTAAGACTAGCGGGCAAGAGACCCAGTACTTC. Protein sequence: CASSPSKTSGQETQYF.

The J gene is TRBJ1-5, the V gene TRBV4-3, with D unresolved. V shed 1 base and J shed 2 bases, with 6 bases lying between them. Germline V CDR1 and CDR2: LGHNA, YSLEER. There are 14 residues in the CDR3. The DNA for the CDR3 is TGCGCCAGCAGCCAAGTTACGGGCAATCAGCCCCAGCATTTT. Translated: CASSQVTGNQPQHF.

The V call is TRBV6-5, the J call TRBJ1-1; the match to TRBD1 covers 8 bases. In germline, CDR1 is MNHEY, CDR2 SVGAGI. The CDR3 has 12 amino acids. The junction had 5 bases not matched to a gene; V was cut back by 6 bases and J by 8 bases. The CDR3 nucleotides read TGTGCCAGCAGCCCACAGGGGGTCGAAGCTTTCTTT. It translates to CASSPQGVEAFF.

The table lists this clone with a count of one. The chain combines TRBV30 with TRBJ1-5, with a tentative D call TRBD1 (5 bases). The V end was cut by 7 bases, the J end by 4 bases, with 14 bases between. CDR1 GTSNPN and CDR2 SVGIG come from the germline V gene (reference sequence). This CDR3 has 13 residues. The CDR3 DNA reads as TGTGCCTCAGACACAGGTTTTAATCAGCCCCAGCATTTT. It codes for CASDTGFNQPQHF.

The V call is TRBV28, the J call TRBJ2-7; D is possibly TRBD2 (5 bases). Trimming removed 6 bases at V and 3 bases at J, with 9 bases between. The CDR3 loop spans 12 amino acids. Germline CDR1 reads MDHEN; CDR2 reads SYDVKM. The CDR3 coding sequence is TGTGCCAGCAGCTTAGGAGGCTACGAGCAGTACTTC. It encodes CASSLGGYEQYF.

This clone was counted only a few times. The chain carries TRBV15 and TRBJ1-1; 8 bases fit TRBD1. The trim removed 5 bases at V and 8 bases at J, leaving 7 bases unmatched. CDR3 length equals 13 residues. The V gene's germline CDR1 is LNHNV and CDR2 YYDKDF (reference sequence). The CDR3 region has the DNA TGTGCCACCAGCGTCGACAGGGGCTGGGAAGCTTTCTTT. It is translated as CATSVDRGWEAFF.